The next 11 T cell receptor beta chains were all read from a single sample in a study of blood T cell repertoires in COVID-19. Here immunoSEQ multiplex PCR was the method, and the copy in TCRdb shows in-frame clones only, minus some. Of around 190,000 clones detected, less than 85% appear once; the ten largest clones hold 9.5% to 15%. The sequencing input was peripheral blood. These receptors were taken from a woman aged 45-65 years with acute or convalescent COVID-19.

This clone was observed a single time. The chain couples TRBV3-1 (or the pseudogene TRBV3-2) to TRBJ1-1; possibly TRBD1 for D (5 bases). CDR1 is LGHDT and CDR2 is YNNKEL in the germline V gene (reference sequence). The CDR3 has 12 amino acids. Trimming left V 3 bases short and J 8 bases short, with 10 bases between. CDR3 in amino acids: CASSHFDREAFF. The DNA of the CDR3 is TGTGCCAGCAGCCACTTCGACAGAGAAGCTTTCTTT.

The chain is built from TRBV10-3 and TRBJ1-5, with 12 bases that match TRBD1. This CDR3 has 17 amino acids. CDR1 and CDR2 (germline): ENHRY, SYGVKD. Losses at the gene ends were 4 bases for V and 2 bases for J; bases not matched to a gene: 6. DNA for the CDR3: TGTGCCATCAGTGCCGGGACAGGGGGCATTGGCAATCAGCCCCAGCATTTT. Translated, it gives CAISAGTGGIGNQPQHF.

V and J are TRBV10-2 and TRBJ1-1; 10 bases are shared with TRBD1. There are 15 residues in the CDR3. Trimming took 7 bases from V and 3 from J; bases not matched to a gene: 8. Germline V gene lookup returns CDR1 WSHSY and CDR2 SAAADI. This chain's CDR3 is CASIRDRGGDTEAFF. As DNA, the CDR3 is TGCGCCAGCATTCGGGACAGGGGAGGGGACACTGAAGCTTTCTTT.

The V and J genes are TRBV27 and TRBJ2-7; possible D gene TRBD2, 5 bases. The CDR3 has 12 amino acids. Germline V lookup: CDR1 MNHEY, CDR2 SMNVEV (reference sequence). The V end lost 8 bases, the J end lost 2 bases, and 10 bases lay between the germline ends. DNA for the CDR3: TGTGCCAGCCGGGGAGCCACCTACGAGCAGTACTTC. Residues: CASRGATYEQYF.

The rearrangement links TRBV14 to TRBJ1-2; D gene uncertain. Trimming took off 0 bases at V and 3 bases at J, with 11 bases between the two ends. Germline V gene sequence: CDR1 SGHDN, CDR2 FVKESK. This CDR3 has 15 amino acids. The CDR3 coding sequence is TGTGCCAGCAGCCAAGATATCGGAGCCTACTATGGCTACACCTTC. Translated: CASSQDIGAYYGYTF.

The rearrangement joins TRBV28 to TRBJ2-2; 9 nucleotides align to TRBD1. The CDR3 has 14 amino acids. Trimming removed 5 bases from V and 7 bases from J; junction bases left unmatched: 5. The germline V gene encodes CDR1 MDHEN and CDR2 SYDVKM. Written as DNA, the CDR3 is TGTGCCAGCAGTGGGACAGGGCAAATCGGGGAGCTGTTTTTT. It is translated as CASSGTGQIGELFF.

The J gene is TRBJ2-7, the V gene TRBV7-8; TRBD1 matches 9 bases. CDR1 and CDR2 from the germline V gene are SGHVS and FQNEAQ. The CDR3 extends over 17 amino acids. The trim removed 3 bases at V and 3 bases at J, leaving 12 bases unmatched. The CDR3 DNA is TGTGCCAGCAGCTTTGGGACCGGGACAGGGTCCCTCTACGAGCAGTACTTC. It codes for CASSFGTGTGSLYEQYF.

This chain uses TRBV9 with TRBJ2-1; D is perhaps TRBD2 (6 bases). Per germline, CDR1 SGDLS and CDR2 YYNGEE. The length of the CDR3 is 15 residues. V lost 0 bases to trimming and J lost 0 bases, with 7 bases between them. The CDR3, as DNA: TGTGCCAGCAGCGTAGAGGGACTCTCCTACAATGAGCAGTTCTTC. It specifies CASSVEGLSYNEQFF.

This clone was seen just once. V gene TRBV9 combines with J gene TRBJ1-5, with TRBD1 matching 7 bases. Looked up from germline, CDR1 is SGDLS and CDR2 is YYNGEE. V shed 2 bases and J 4 bases; nucleotides not matched to a gene: 3. This CDR3 is built from 14 residues. CDR3 nucleotide sequence: TGTGCCAGCAGCGTGACAGGGCAGAATCAGCCCCAGCATTTT. It is translated as CASSVTGQNQPQHF.

This clone turned up a few times. This chain connects TRBV5-1 to TRBJ1-3, with 10 nucleotides matching TRBD1. Looked up from germline, CDR1 is SGHRS and CDR2 is YFSETQ. This CDR3 contains 15 residues. The trim removed 3 bases at V and 3 bases at J, leaving 3 bases unmatched. The CDR3 loop reads CASSSDRGNGNTIYF. The CDR3 region has the DNA TGCGCCAGCAGCTCGGACAGGGGGAATGGAAACACCATATATTTT.

The CDR3 protein is CASSQSRQGERGYTF. The CDR3 DNA reads as TGTGCCAGCAGTCAGTCACGACAGGGAGAGAGGGGCTACACCTTC. The chain uses TRBV6-5 and TRBJ1-2; 7 bases map to TRBD1. In germline, CDR1 is MNHEY, CDR2 SVGAGI. J was trimmed by 8 bases and V by 5 bases; bases with no gene match: 14. This CDR3 has 15 amino acids.